One sample yielded the 5 T cell receptor beta chains listed below, sequenced in a study of blood T cell repertoires in COVID-19. Profiled with immunoSEQ multiplex PCR; TCRdb holds only in-frame clones, not every one. The sample includes just over 300,000 clones, roughly 90% of them seen just once. The sequencing input was peripheral blood. All receptors derive from a man between 18 and 35 years old with active or convalescent COVID-19.

This sequence joins TRBV7-9 and TRBJ1-2; D remains ambiguous. Germline CDR1 and CDR2: SEHNR and FQNEAQ (reference sequence). Between the trimmed V and J ends, which lost 5 bases and 6 bases, there was a span of 22 bases. The CDR3 is 16 amino acids. CDR3 in amino acids: CASSVNHDSRDHGYTF. The CDR3 bases are TGTGCCAGCAGCGTAAACCACGATTCACGGGATCATGGCTACACCTTC.

The chain links TRBV7-2 to TRBJ2-1; the D is unclear. The CDR3 is made up of 15 amino acids. Germline V gene lookup returns CDR1 SGHTA and CDR2 FQGNSA. V lost 1 base and J 0 bases, leaving 7 bases between the germline ends. The CDR3 sequence: CASSLDSGSYNEQFF. CDR3 nucleotide sequence: TGTGCCAGCAGCTTAGATTCGGGCTCCTACAATGAGCAGTTCTTC.

Written as DNA, the CDR3 is TGTGCCAGCAGCTGGTTGGCTAGCGGACCCTACAATGAGCAGTTCTTC. It encodes CASSWLASGPYNEQFF. The J gene is TRBJ2-1, the V gene TRBV28; TRBD2 matches 7 bases. The CDR3 consists of 16 residues. V lost 6 bases, J lost 2 bases, and 10 bases stayed unmatched. In germline, CDR1 is MDHEN, CDR2 SYDVKM.

In this sample, this clone turned up once. The CDR3 sequence is CASSPQWPGLSPSYEQYF. CDR3 DNA: TGTGCCAGCAGTCCTCAGTGGCCCGGACTGAGCCCCTCCTACGAGCAGTACTTC. This sequence joins TRBV6-6 and TRBJ2-7; a weak D match, TRBD2 (5 bases). Germline values: CDR1 MNHNY, CDR2 SVGAGI (reference sequence). The CDR3 has 18 amino acids. Trimming removed 5 bases at V and 0 bases at J, with 23 bases between.

The CDR3 nucleotides are TGCAGCGTAGGAGGGGGCGAGGGTAATGGCTACACCTTC. Amino acids: CSVGGGEGNGYTF. The gene calls are TRBV29-1 and TRBJ1-2; TRBD1 aligns across 7 bases. The CDR3 contains 13 residues. CDR1 and CDR2 (germline): SQVTM, ANQGSEA. The J segment lost 6 bases and the V segment lost 6 bases, leaving 10 bases of the junction unmatched.